These 2 T cell receptor beta chains came from one sample sequenced in a study of T cells in tuberculosis. Assay: immunoSEQ multiplex PCR; the TCRdb copy retains only in-frame clones and omits some. The table shows tens of thousands of clones, with more than 85% occurring only once. Material for sequencing was PBMCs. Receptors originate from a donor aged 10 to 29 with latent tuberculosis or without tuberculosis infection.

The V and J genes are TRBV25-1 and TRBJ1-2; D is unresolved. The V end was cut by 5 bases, the J end by 8 bases, with 15 bases between. Germline V gives CDR1 MGHDK, CDR2 SYGVNS. The CDR3 totals 13 residues. DNA of the CDR3: TGTGCCAGCAGTCAAAGAGGGAAAAACGGCTACACCTTC. It encodes CASSQRGKNGYTF.

This clone was seen just once. The J gene is TRBJ2-1, the V gene TRBV6-6; D is unclear. CDR1 MNHNY and CDR2 SVGAGI come from the germline V gene (reference sequence). V was pared by 4 bases and J by 10 bases, with 11 bases between. The CDR3 is 12 residues long. CDR3 loop: CASSLVAGEQFF. The CDR3 bases are TGTGCCAGCAGTTTAGTAGCCGGAGAGCAGTTCTTC.